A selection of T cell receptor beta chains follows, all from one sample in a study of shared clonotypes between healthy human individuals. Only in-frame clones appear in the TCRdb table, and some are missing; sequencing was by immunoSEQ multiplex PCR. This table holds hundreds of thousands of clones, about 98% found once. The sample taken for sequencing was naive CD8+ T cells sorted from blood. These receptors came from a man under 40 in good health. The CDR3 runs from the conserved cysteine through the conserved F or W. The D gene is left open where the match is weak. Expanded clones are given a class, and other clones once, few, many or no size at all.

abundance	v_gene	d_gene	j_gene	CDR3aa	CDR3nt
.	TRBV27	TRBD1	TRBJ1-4	CASSPPGQNEKLFF	TGTGCCAGCAGTCCTCCGGGACAGAATGAAAAACTGTTTTTT
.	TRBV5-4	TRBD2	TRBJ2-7	CASSNRDYDYYEQYF	TGTGCCAGCAGCAACCGGGACTACGACTACTACGAGCAGTACTTC
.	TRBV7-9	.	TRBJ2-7	CASSFGGRAYEQYF	TGTGCCAGCAGCTTCGGGGGGCGAGCCTACGAGCAGTACTTC
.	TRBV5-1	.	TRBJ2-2	CASSLVGGTNTGELFF	TGCGCCAGCAGCTTGGTTGGGGGGACCAACACCGGGGAGCTGTTTTTT
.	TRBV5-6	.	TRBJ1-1	CASRAPQGSNTEAFF	TGTGCCAGCAGAGCACCACAGGGAAGTAACACTGAAGCTTTCTTT
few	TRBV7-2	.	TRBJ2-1	CASSLAPQGNEQFF	TGTGCCAGCAGCTTAGCCCCACAGGGCAATGAGCAGTTCTTC
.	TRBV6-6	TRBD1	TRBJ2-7	CASSYSGQGYEQYF	TGTGCCAGCAGTTACTCAGGACAGGGCTACGAGCAGTACTTC
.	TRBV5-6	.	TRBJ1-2	CASSGEVNYGYTF	TGTGCCAGCAGCGGGGAGGTGAACTATGGCTACACCTTC
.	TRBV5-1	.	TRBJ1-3	CASREGSGNTIYF	TGCGCCAGCAGAGAGGGCTCTGGAAACACCATATATTTT
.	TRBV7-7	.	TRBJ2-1	CASSLGVGYNEQFF	TGTGCTAGCAGCTTAGGGGTGGGCTACAATGAGCAGTTCTTC
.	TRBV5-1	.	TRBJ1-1	CASSIQGEGTEAFF	TGCGCCAGCAGCATACAGGGTGAGGGCACTGAAGCTTTCTTT
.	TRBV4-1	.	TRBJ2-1	CASSQDGVPLYNEQFF	TGCGCCAGCAGCCAAGACGGGGTTCCTCTTTACAATGAGCAGTTCTTC
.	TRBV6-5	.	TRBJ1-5	CASSQGNQPQHF	TGTGCCAGCAGTCAAGGAAATCAGCCCCAGCATTTT
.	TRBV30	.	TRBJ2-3	CAWSRVAHTDTQYF	TGTGCCTGGAGTAGGGTTGCCCACACAGATACGCAGTATTTT
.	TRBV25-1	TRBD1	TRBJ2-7	CASRKTGWPYEQYF	TGTGCCAGCAGGAAGACAGGGTGGCCCTACGAGCAGTACTTC
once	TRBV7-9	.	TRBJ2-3	CASSLVRDTITDTQYF	TGTGCCAGCAGCTTAGTCCGGGACACGATCACAGATACGCAGTATTTT